Shown below are 28 T cell receptor beta chains from a single sample sequenced in a study of shared clonotypes between healthy human individuals. The method was immunoSEQ multiplex PCR; TCRdb's version includes in-frame clones alone and lacks a portion of them. The table shows 550,000 to 700,000 clones, with around 73% occurring only once. Sequencing was done on a sample of memory CD4+ T cells sorted from blood. As to subset: CD45RA-negative fraction. These receptors were obtained from a woman under 40 in good health.

The rearrangement joins TRBV19 to TRBJ2-7, with 9 bases matching TRBD1. Germline values: CDR1 LNHDA, CDR2 SQIVND (reference sequence). CDR3 length equals 16 residues. With 7 bases clipped from V and 3 bases from J, the junction kept 13 bases outside the gene matches. The CDR3 DNA follows: TGTGCCAGTACCCCACGAGGGGGACAGGGAGGCTACGAGCAGTACTTC. As protein: CASTPRGGQGGYEQYF.

This clone was recorded only once. The chain has TRBV18 and TRBJ2-1; D gene unclear. Germline V CDR1 and CDR2: KGHSH, LQKENI. The length of the CDR3 is 12 residues. The V and J ends lost 2 bases and 7 bases respectively, with 6 bases between them. The CDR3 is CASSPRENEQFF. The CDR3 DNA is TGTGCCAGCTCACCAAGGGAAAATGAGCAGTTCTTC.

The genes are TRBV4-1 and TRBJ1-1; tentatively, D is TRBD1 (5 bases). Germline V gives CDR1 MGHRA, CDR2 YSYEKL. This CDR3 spans 19 amino acids. Trimming pared 4 bases from V and 5 bases from J, leaving 29 bases between. The CDR3 protein is CASSPEKTGLLMLGTEAFF. The CDR3 coding sequence is TGCGCCAGCAGCCCGGAGAAAACAGGTCTGCTGATGCTGGGGACTGAAGCTTTCTTT.

This clone has just a few counts. The chain carries TRBV7-6 and TRBJ2-1; D is uncertain. CDR3 length: 13 amino acids. The V end was cut by 1 base, the J end by 6 bases, with 7 bases between. Germline CDR1 reads SGHVS; CDR2 reads FNYEAQ. CDR3 amino acids: CASSLVNSNEQFF. CDR3 nucleotide sequence: TGTGCCAGCAGCTTAGTCAATAGCAATGAGCAGTTCTTC. The whole variable domain, remainder taken from reference TRBV7-6 and TRBJ2-1, is GAGVSQSPRYKVTKRGQDVALRCDPISGHVSLYWYRQALGQGPEFLTYFNYEAQQDKSGLPNDRFSAERPEGSISTLTIQRTEQRDSAMYRCASSLVNSNEQFFGPGTRLTVL.

J is TRBJ2-4 and V is TRBV6-6; a possible D gene is TRBD1 (5 bases). The germline V gene has CDR1 MNHNY and CDR2 SVGAGI (reference sequence). This CDR3 comprises 14 residues. V lost 6 bases and J 2 bases, leaving 11 bases between the germline ends. DNA for the CDR3: TGTGCCAGCAGCCCACCAGGGACCAAAAACATTCAGTACTTC. This sequence encodes CASSPPGTKNIQYF.

On this clone itself: This same CDR3 is encoded by further DNA sequences in the sample. The chain joins TRBV14 to TRBJ2-5; D is unresolved. The germline gives CDR1 SGHDN, CDR2 FVKESK. With 4 bases removed from V and 4 bases from J, the gap between germline ends came to 7 bases. This CDR3 is 12 amino acids long. Here the CDR3 DNA reads TGTGCCAGCAGCCGAACAGCAGAGACCCAGTACTTC. Residues: CASSRTAETQYF. The variable domain in full, with the rest retrieved from reference TRBV14 and TRBJ2-5, is EAGVTQFPSHSVIEKGQTVTLRCDPISGHDNLYWYRRVMGKEIKFLLHFVKESKQDESGMPNNRFLAERTGGTYSTLKVQPAELEDSGVYFCASSRTAETQYFGPGTRLLVL.

This chain connects TRBV28 to TRBJ2-3; D not certain. This CDR3 comprises 15 residues. Trimming shortened V by 5 bases and J by 3 bases, and 15 bases separated the two germline ends. CDR1 is MDHEN and CDR2 is SYDVKM in the germline V gene. DNA for the CDR3: TGTGCCAGCAGTCCCAAACGTGGGTGGACAGATACGCAGTATTTT. Amino acids: CASSPKRGWTDTQYF.

The V call is TRBV2, the J call TRBJ2-7; 7 positions match TRBD1. Germline V gene sequence: CDR1 SNHLY, CDR2 FYNNEI. This CDR3 region has 15 residues. V trimming: 6 bases; J trimming: 1 base; junction bases outside the gene matches: 9. The CDR3 protein is CASRERTGESYEQYF. CDR3 bases: TGTGCCAGCAGAGAAAGAACAGGGGAATCCTACGAGCAGTACTTC. The variable domain in full, completed from reference TRBV2 and TRBJ2-7, reads EPEVTQTPSHQVTQMGQEVILRCVPISNHLYFYWYRQILGQKVEFLVSFYNNEISEKSEIFDDQFSVERPDGSNFTLKIRSTKLEDSAMYFCASRERTGESYEQYFGPGTRLTVT.

This clone was recorded once. The rearrangement joins TRBV20-1 to TRBJ2-7, with TRBD2 matching over 8 bases. Germline-derived CDR1 and CDR2 are DFQATT and SNEGSKA (reference sequence). The CDR3 totals 11 residues. In nucleotides, the CDR3 is TGCACCTCGGGACTAGTAGGGGAGCAGTACTTC. Translated, it gives CTSGLVGEQYF.

This CDR3 is CASSGGQASSYEQYF. The CDR3 DNA reads TGTGCCAGCAGTGGGGGACAGGCCAGCTCCTACGAGCAGTACTTC. The chain couples TRBV2 to TRBJ2-7, with 8 bases identical to TRBD1. The V and J ends lost 4 bases and 0 bases, in that order; junction bases with no gene match: 5. Germline V gives CDR1 SNHLY, CDR2 FYNNEI. The length of the CDR3 is 15 residues.

The chain has TRBV5-4 and TRBJ2-5, with a possible D match to TRBD1 (6 bases). The CDR3 runs 16 residues. With 3 bases removed from V and 5 bases from J, the gap between germline ends came to 20 bases. CDR1 SGHNT and CDR2 YYREEE come from the germline V gene (reference sequence). CDR3 sequence: CASSSDPAGAGETQYF. CDR3 nucleotides: TGTGCCAGCAGCTCCGATCCGGCAGGGGCAGGGGAGACCCAGTACTTC.

V gene TRBV2 combines with J gene TRBJ2-7; D possibly corresponds to TRBD2 (5 bases). Trimming removed 1 base at V and 1 base at J, with 11 bases between. Germline values: CDR1 SNHLY, CDR2 FYNNEI. CDR3 length: 15 residues. In DNA form, the CDR3 reads TGTGCCAGCAGTGAAGGAGAGGGATCATCCTACGAGCAGTACTTC. Residues: CASSEGEGSSYEQYF.

This clone occurred a few times. This rearrangement joins TRBV6-1 to TRBJ2-2, with 11 nucleotides matching TRBD1. The CDR3 spans 15 residues. V trimming: 6 bases; J trimming: 4 bases; junction bases outside the gene matches: 4. CDR1 MNHNS and CDR2 SASEGT come from the germline V gene. Here the CDR3 reads CASRMGTGGTGELFF. The CDR3 nucleotides read TGTGCCAGCAGGATGGGGACAGGGGGCACCGGGGAGCTGTTTTTT.

This chain joins TRBV11-3 and TRBJ1-1; D is unclear. The V gene's germline CDR1 is SGHNT and CDR2 YENEEA. This CDR3 has 15 amino acids. The V end lost 0 bases, the J end lost 6 bases, and 14 bases lay between the germline ends. CDR3 amino acids: CASSLEGLPGSEAFF. The CDR3 DNA reads as TGTGCCAGCAGCTTAGAAGGCCTCCCGGGCTCTGAAGCTTTCTTT.

The CDR3 nucleotides are TGTGCCAGCATGAGGTCTAGCGGAAACACCGGGGAGCTGTTTTTT. This sequence encodes CASMRSSGNTGELFF. This chain joins TRBV6-1 and TRBJ2-2; 7 bases map to TRBD2. With V trimmed by 7 bases and J by 2 bases, 7 bases remained unmatched. CDR1 MNHNS and CDR2 SASEGT come from the germline V gene. The CDR3 has 15 residues.

The V and J genes are TRBV28 and TRBJ1-2, with 9 bases fitting TRBD1. The CDR3 is 16 residues long. The germline CDR1 and CDR2 sequences are MDHEN and SYDVKM. V shed 6 bases and J 1 base; nucleotides not matched to a gene: 9. CDR3 in DNA: TGTGCCAGCAGGAGGCCCGGGACAGGGCTTAACTATGGCTACACCTTC. As protein: CASRRPGTGLNYGYTF.

This sequence joins TRBV28 and TRBJ2-3; D call uncertain. The V end was cut by 4 bases, the J end by 6 bases, with 11 bases between. Germline lookup yields CDR1 MDHEN and CDR2 SYDVKM. The CDR3 is 13 residues long. The CDR3 reads CASSSPRSDTQYF. CDR3 DNA sequence: TGTGCCAGCAGTTCCCCCCGGTCGGATACGCAGTATTTT.

This chain connects TRBV29-1 to TRBJ2-5; 7 bases are a match to TRBD2. The V gene's germline CDR1 is SQVTM and CDR2 ANQGSEA. V gave up 3 bases and J gave up 5 bases; unmatched junction bases: 6. CDR3 length: 13 amino acids. CDR3 DNA sequence: TGCAGCGTTGAGCAACACGGGGGGGAGACCCAGTACTTC. Translated: CSVEQHGGETQYF.

The chain links TRBV2 to TRBJ2-5, with 8 nucleotides matching TRBD2. The V gene end was trimmed by 8 bases and the J gene end by 8 bases; junction bases not matched to a gene: 22. The CDR3 loop spans 17 amino acids. Germline CDR1 and CDR2: SNHLY and FYNNEI. The CDR3 nucleotides are TGTGCCAGCCGGCCAGCGGGGGACCCAGGGCTCAAGAGAACCCAGTACTTC. It translates to CASRPAGDPGLKRTQYF. The full variable domain, completed using reference TRBV2 and TRBJ2-5, is EPEVTQTPSHQVTQMGQEVILRCVPISNHLYFYWYRQILGQKVEFLVSFYNNEISEKSEIFDDQFSVERPDGSNFTLKIRSTKLEDSAMYFCASRPAGDPGLKRTQYFGPGTRLLVL.

The V gene is TRBV6-5, the J gene TRBJ2-7; tentative D call: TRBD2 (5 bases). Trimming stripped 2 bases from V and 6 bases from J, with 14 bases between. This CDR3 is built from 14 residues. Per germline, CDR1 MNHEY and CDR2 SVGAGI. CDR3 nucleotides: TGTGCCAGCAGTTACCAATCGGGGAGTAGCGAGCAGTACTTC. This sequence encodes CASSYQSGSSEQYF.

To note about this clone: Other DNA sequences from this sample encode an identical CDR3 as well. The chain couples TRBV11-2 to TRBJ2-3; no firm D call. CDR1 and CDR2 (germline): SGHAT, FQNNGV. The CDR3 sequence is 14 residues long. Trimming took 1 base from V and 3 from J, leaving 8 bases between them. The CDR3 sequence is CASSLVGSTDTQYF. The CDR3 DNA is TGTGCCAGCAGCTTAGTGGGTAGTACAGATACGCAGTATTTT. The entire variable domain, with the rest obtained from reference TRBV11-2 and TRBJ2-3, is as follows: EAGVAQSPRYKIIEKRQSVAFWCNPISGHATLYWYQQILGQGPKLLIQFQNNGVVDDSQLPKDRFSAERLKGVDSTLKIQPAKLEDSAVYLCASSLVGSTDTQYFGPGTRLTVL.

The chain uses TRBV11-3 and TRBJ2-1; 11 nucleotides agree with TRBD1. Germline V gene sequence: CDR1 SGHNT, CDR2 YENEEA. Trimming at V came to 5 bases and at J to 6 bases, leaving 3 bases not matched to a gene. The CDR3 extends over 14 amino acids. CDR3 DNA sequence: TGTGCCAGCAGCGGGACAGGGGGTTTCAATGAGCAGTTCTTC. This encodes CASSGTGGFNEQFF.

This clone was recorded at least ten times. The chain employs TRBV7-2 and TRBJ1-5; no clear D gene. Trimming pared 5 bases from V and 0 bases from J, leaving 8 bases between. This CDR3 is built from 14 residues. CDR1 is SGHTA, CDR2 FQGNSA, per germline. The CDR3 is CASSQFYSNQPQHF. CDR3 coding DNA: TGTGCCAGCAGCCAGTTTTATAGCAATCAGCCCCAGCATTTT.

V and J are TRBV6-1 and TRBJ2-7; 7 bases agree with TRBD1. This CDR3 is 13 amino acids long. The germline gives CDR1 MNHNS, CDR2 SASEGT. J was trimmed by 3 bases and V by 8 bases; bases with no gene match: 7. The CDR3: CASVPGQSYEQYF. The CDR3 coding sequence is TGTGCCAGCGTACCGGGACAGAGCTACGAGCAGTACTTC.

J is TRBJ2-1 and V is TRBV11-2; tentatively, D is TRBD1 or TRBD2 (7 bases each). The CDR3 contains 16 residues. Per germline, CDR1 SGHAT and CDR2 FQNNGV. Trimming cost V 2 bases and J 7 bases, with 18 bases left between them. The CDR3 loop reads CASSLTRQGGGNEQFF. The CDR3 nucleotides read TGTGCCAGCAGCTTAACCCGACAGGGAGGGGGTAATGAGCAGTTCTTC.

The rearrangement joins TRBV9 to TRBJ2-4, with D unresolved. The CDR3 totals 11 residues. Germline lookup yields CDR1 SGDLS and CDR2 YYNGEE. V was pared by 5 bases and J by 6 bases, with 6 bases between. CDR3 in DNA: TGTGCCAGCAGTAACGGAAACATTCAGTACTTC. This codes for CASSNGNIQYF.

The CDR3 sequence: CASSFLTGEAFF. The DNA of the CDR3 is TGTGCCAGCAGCTTTCTCACAGGTGAAGCTTTCTTT. V gene TRBV7-9 combines with J gene TRBJ1-1; possible D gene TRBD1, 5 bases. From germline, CDR1 is SEHNR and CDR2 FQNEAQ (reference sequence). The V and J ends lost 3 bases and 7 bases respectively, with 9 bases between them. This CDR3 region has 12 residues.

The chain carries TRBV5-1 and TRBJ1-1; D ambiguous. The length of the CDR3 is 16 residues. The germline CDR1 and CDR2 sequences are SGHRS and YFSETQ. The V end was cut by 5 bases, the J end by 5 bases, with 22 bases between. This CDR3 is CASSLGLRSSPTEAFF. In DNA form, the CDR3 reads TGCGCCAGCAGTCTGGGTTTAAGGAGTTCTCCGACTGAAGCTTTCTTT.